This T cell receptor beta chain came from a study of monozygotic twins with inflammatory bowel disease. Findings and limits, study-wide: A distinction between different T cell subtypes was not possible. Using the inverse Simpson index, IBD patients had lower TCRbeta diversity than healthy co-twins.

Sampling involved one blood draw (2.5 ml) for every donor. About this clonotype: As yet, its antigen is unknown.

Making cDNA involved eight separate reactions per sample. After re-calling the 5' RACE reads, TCRdb lists one entry per CDR3 protein, DNA absent. The listing contains some 210,000 distinct CDR3 sequences. CDR3 length: 15 amino acids. This clonotype originated in a human donor with ulcerative colitis or Crohn's disease, or a healthy co-twin of an affected twin (not recorded which). Sequencing was carried out using blood. The chain joins TRBV12-3 or TRBV12-4 to TRBJ1-1; TCRdb picks TRBD1, but there is no DNA to check that call. This CDR3 reads CASGPGEADRTEAFF.